Following are 25 T cell receptor beta chains from one sample sequenced in a study of T-cell memory formation after mild COVID-19. TCRdb re-called the 5' RACE reads through MiXCR, storing one row per CDR3 protein. The sample yields approximately 570,000 distinct CDR3 sequences, about a sixth seen once. The material sequenced was PBMCs or a T cell subset sorted from them (not recorded which). The source is an adult woman who had mild COVID-19 (a few samples of this study predate the infection). Cell type and time point are not known.

This clonotype was counted ten times or more. The V and J genes are TRBV7-2 and TRBJ1-6; no firm D call. The germline V gene encodes CDR1 SGHTA and CDR2 FQGNSA. The V end lost 1 base, the J end lost 10 bases, and 5 bases lay between the germline ends. The CDR3 has 12 amino acids. CDR3 nucleotides: TGTGCCAGCAGCTTAGTCGGATCACCCCTCCACTTT. It is translated as CASSLVGSPLHF.

This sequence joins TRBV7-8 and TRBJ1-2, with D maybe TRBD1 (5 bases). CDR3 size: 15 residues. The germline V and J ends were trimmed by 1 base and 1 base, with 10 bases remaining between them. CDR1 is SGHVS and CDR2 is FQNEAQ in the germline V gene. CDR3 DNA sequence: TGTGCCAGCAGCTTAGGCCCAGGGCTTAACTATGGCTACACCTTC. This encodes CASSLGPGLNYGYTF.

The V gene is TRBV12-3 or TRBV12-4, the J gene TRBJ2-1; 8 nucleotides agree with TRBD2. Losses at the gene ends were 3 bases for V and 6 bases for J; bases not matched to a gene: 10. The CDR3 runs to 16 residues. DNA for the CDR3: TGTGCCAGCAGTTTGATCAAGCGGGGGCCGCGCAATGAGCAGTTCTTC. Translated: CASSLIKRGPRNEQFF.

V and J are TRBV4-2 and TRBJ2-1; no reliable D call. The ends were cut back, 6 bases at V and 0 bases at J, with 12 bases in the middle. This CDR3 spans 15 amino acids. Germline V gene sequence: CDR1 LGHNA, CDR2 YNFKEQ. This CDR3 is CASRGGDHSYNEQFF. In nucleotides, the CDR3 is TGTGCCAGCAGGGGCGGCGACCACTCCTACAATGAGCAGTTCTTC.

This clonotype has a handful of counts. The chain combines TRBV24-1 with TRBJ2-7; D gene uncertain. Germline-derived CDR1 and CDR2 are KGHDR and SFDVKD. V dropped 9 bases and J dropped 0 bases, with 11 bases sitting between them. CDR3 size: 13 residues. DNA for the CDR3: TGTGCCACCGCAGACTGGAGCTCCTACGAGCAGTACTTC. It specifies CATADWSSYEQYF.

This clonotype was detected a few times. The chain recombines TRBV4-1 with TRBJ1-5; D possibly corresponds to TRBD1 (5 bases). V gave up 0 bases and J gave up 1 base, with 7 bases separating them. Germline CDR1 is MGHRA and CDR2 is YSYEKL. The CDR3 has 15 residues. As DNA, the CDR3 is TGCGCCAGCAGCCAAGATCGGGGGAGCAATCAGCCCCAGCATTTT. It yields the protein CASSQDRGSNQPQHF.

This chain links TRBV25-1 with TRBJ2-3; D possibly corresponds to TRBD1 (6 bases). The germline V gene has CDR1 MGHDK and CDR2 SYGVNS. This CDR3 is 17 amino acids long. V lost 0 bases, J lost 0 bases, and 13 bases lay in between. CDR3 residues: CASSEYPTGDSTDTQYF. CDR3 nucleotide sequence: TGTGCCAGCAGTGAATATCCGACAGGAGATAGCACAGATACGCAGTATTTT.

This clonotype has more than one count but fewer than ten. The rearrangement links TRBV20-1 to TRBJ2-5; 9 nucleotides match TRBD2. The V gene end was trimmed by 0 bases and the J gene end by 2 bases; junction bases not matched to a gene: 7. Germline V gene data show CDR1 as DFQATT and CDR2 as SNEGSKA (reference sequence). CDR3 size: 16 residues. The CDR3 DNA reads TGCAGTGCTAGAGATATTGCTAGCGGGGCACAAGAGACCCAGTACTTC. As protein: CSARDIASGAQETQYF.

The table lists this clonotype with a few counts. The chain uses TRBV5-6 and TRBJ2-1, with 9 nucleotides matching TRBD2. The CDR3 totals 15 residues. Germline CDR1 is SGHDT and CDR2 is YYEEEE. J lost 4 bases, V lost 3 bases, and 5 bases had no gene match. For the CDR3, the DNA is TGTGCCAGCAGCTCGACTAGCGGCCCGTACAATGAGCAGTTCTTC. Its protein is CASSSTSGPYNEQFF.

This clonotype was counted between two and nine times. The chain links TRBV5-6 to TRBJ2-1, with 11 bases lining up with TRBD2. V was clipped by 2 bases and J by 4 bases; unmatched bases: 5. The CDR3 has 16 amino acids. Germline CDR1 reads SGHDT; CDR2 reads YYEEEE. CDR3 region: CASSFGTSGGYNEQFF. The DNA for the CDR3 is TGTGCCAGCAGCTTTGGTACTAGCGGGGGATACAATGAGCAGTTCTTC.

This clonotype occurred a few times. The J gene is TRBJ2-7, the V gene TRBV12-3 or TRBV12-4; the D is unclear. V was pared by 7 bases and J by 2 bases, with 9 bases between. This CDR3 spans 12 amino acids. The CDR3 coding sequence is TGTGCCAGCAAAGGCGGACCCTACGAGCAGTACTTC. Translation: CASKGGPYEQYF.

The rearrangement uses TRBV23-1 and TRBJ2-2, with D possibly being TRBD2 (6 bases). TRBV23-1 is an open reading frame, and its role is uncertain. The CDR3 spans 20 residues. V dropped 2 bases and J dropped 2 bases, with 24 bases sitting between them. CDR3: CASSQPRWGVSDGNTGELFF. In nucleotides, the CDR3 is TGCGCCAGCAGTCAACCGAGGTGGGGGGTTTCGGACGGAAACACCGGGGAGCTGTTTTTT.

The rearrangement uses TRBV12-3 or TRBV12-4 and TRBJ2-1; 10 nucleotides align to TRBD2. The CDR3 extends over 16 amino acids. Unmatched junction bases numbered 4, after V lost 5 bases and J lost 0 bases. In DNA form, the CDR3 reads TGTGCCAGCAGTAAAAGCGGGAGGGACTCCTACAATGAGCAGTTCTTC. Protein sequence: CASSKSGRDSYNEQFF.

This clonotype was counted only a few times. The V and J genes are TRBV18 and TRBJ1-2; D remains unclear. V was cut by 4 bases and J by 5 bases, with 20 bases left in between. The CDR3 has 16 residues. In germline, CDR1 is KGHSH, CDR2 LQKENI. The CDR3 region has the DNA TGTGCCAGCTCACATTATGCACCCACTGAGCGATATGGCTACACCTTC. This translates into CASSHYAPTERYGYTF.

The V call is TRBV19, the J call TRBJ1-2, with D unresolved. V was cut by 1 base and J by 4 bases, with 7 bases left in between. Per the germline V gene, CDR1 is LNHDA and CDR2 is SQIVND (reference sequence). CDR3 length equals 13 residues. Written as DNA, the CDR3 is TGTGCCAGTAGTATAGGAGCAGCCTATGGCTACACCTTC. Amino acids: CASSIGAAYGYTF. Complete variable domain (other parts from reference TRBV19 and TRBJ1-2): DGGITQSPKYLFRKEGQNVTLSCEQNLNHDAMYWYRQDPGQGLRLIYYSQIVNDFQKGDIAEGYSVSREKKESFPLTVTSAQKNPTAFYLCASSIGAAYGYTFGSGTRLTVV.

V usage is TRBV7-3 and J usage is TRBJ2-1; 7 bases are a match to TRBD2. V lost 1 base and J lost 4; bases outside the gene matches: 7. The CDR3 has 16 residues. The germline V gene encodes CDR1 SGHTA and CDR2 FQGTGA. CDR3 region: CASSLIGGGSYNEQFF. In DNA, the CDR3 is TGTGCCAGCAGCTTAATAGGCGGGGGATCTTACAATGAGCAGTTCTTC.

In DNA, the CDR3 is TGTGCCATCAGTGAGCTGGCCTCCCGGCAAGAGACCCAGTACTTC. This encodes CAISELASRQETQYF. The chain couples TRBV10-3 to TRBJ2-5; unclear D gene. Per the germline V gene, CDR1 is ENHRY and CDR2 is SYGVKD. The ends were cut back, 2 bases at V and 2 bases at J, with 12 bases in the middle. This CDR3 has 15 amino acids.

This clonotype has just a few counts. This chain uses TRBV5-6 with TRBJ1-1; D is possibly TRBD1 (6 bases). The CDR3 is 13 amino acids. The germline CDR1 and CDR2 sequences are SGHDT and YYEEEE. Trimming stripped 0 bases from V and 11 bases from J, with 14 bases between. The CDR3 sequence: CASSLVLEGVAFF. CDR3 nucleotide sequence: TGTGCCAGCAGCTTGGTTCTGGAGGGGGTGGCTTTCTTT.

The V and J genes are TRBV4-1 and TRBJ2-3, with a tentative D call TRBD2 (7 bases). V shed 0 bases and J shed 4 bases, with 14 bases lying between them. The germline V gene encodes CDR1 MGHRA and CDR2 YSYEKL. The CDR3 is made up of 16 amino acids. CDR3 protein: CASSQEMGGPPDTQYF. CDR3 nucleotides: TGCGCCAGCAGCCAAGAGATGGGGGGGCCCCCAGATACGCAGTATTTT.

This clonotype was counted between two and nine times. CDR3 nucleotide sequence: TGTGCCAGCAGCTTGGGTGACAGTCTCTCCTACGAGCAGTACTTC. This encodes CASSLGDSLSYEQYF. The chain is built from TRBV5-5 and TRBJ2-7, with a tentative D call TRBD1 (5 bases). V was pared by 0 bases and J by 0 bases, with 10 bases between. CDR1 is SGHKS, CDR2 YYEKEE, per germline (reference sequence). The CDR3 totals 15 residues.

The chain uses TRBV20-1 and TRBJ1-1; 9 positions agree with TRBD1. V lost 3 bases, J lost 4 bases, and 6 bases stayed unmatched. Looked up from germline, CDR1 is DFQATT and CDR2 is SNEGSKA (reference sequence). This CDR3 spans 14 amino acids. DNA for the CDR3: TGCAGTGCTAGGCCGGGACAGGGAAGCACTGAAGCTTTCTTT. Its protein is CSARPGQGSTEAFF.

In this sample, this clonotype turned up a few times. This sequence joins TRBV9 and TRBJ2-7, with 14 bases lining up with TRBD2. The CDR3 has 17 residues. V lost 3 bases, J lost 1 base, and 6 bases stayed unmatched. The V gene's germline CDR1 is SGDLS and CDR2 YYNGEE. The CDR3 loop is CASSETGTSGGSYEQYF. The DNA of the CDR3 is TGTGCCAGCAGCGAGACCGGGACTAGCGGGGGTTCCTACGAGCAGTACTTC.

The V call is TRBV7-2, the J call TRBJ2-5, with a tentative D call TRBD1 (5 bases). The CDR3 length is 16 residues. Trimming stripped 1 base from V and 3 bases from J, with 15 bases between. The germline CDR1 and CDR2 sequences are SGHTA and FQGNSA. The CDR3 reads CASSLVFTGREETQYF. CDR3 coding DNA: TGTGCCAGCAGCTTAGTCTTCACGGGCAGGGAAGAGACCCAGTACTTC.

The chain carries TRBV27 and TRBJ2-1, with 10 bases lining up with TRBD1. The V and J ends lost 2 bases and 9 bases, in that order; junction bases with no gene match: 7. The CDR3 spans 15 residues. Germline V gives CDR1 MNHEY, CDR2 SMNVEV (reference sequence). This CDR3 reads CASSLLSDRGLEQFF. CDR3 sequence (DNA): TGTGCCAGCAGTTTACTTAGCGACAGGGGGCTTGAGCAGTTCTTC.

V and J are TRBV12-3 or TRBV12-4 and TRBJ1-2; 7 bases align to TRBD1. The CDR3 has 15 residues. V trimming: 5 bases; J trimming: 0 bases; junction bases outside the gene matches: 6. The DNA of the CDR3 is TGTGCCAGCAGTGCCCGGGACAGCCCTAACTATGGCTACACCTTC. Translating it yields CASSARDSPNYGYTF.